This passage covers 6 T cell receptor beta chains from one sample sequenced in a study of lymphopenia after photon versus proton radiotherapy. Libraries were prepared by immunoSEQ multiplex PCR; TCRdb keeps only in-frame clonotypes and omits some of them. The repertoire holds tens of thousands of clones, with around 89% as singletons. Source: peripheral blood, taken from a patient treated with proton-based radiotherapy. These receptors all come from a man aged 80 or over with esophageal cancer.

The V gene is TRBV7-9, the J gene TRBJ1-1; D is undetermined. V was clipped by 5 bases and J by 5 bases, with 18 bases between them. Germline V gene sequence: CDR1 SEHNR, CDR2 FQNEAQ (reference sequence). This CDR3 region has 15 residues. CDR3 sequence (DNA): TGTGCCAGCAGCCCAAGGGAGTCCCAAGGGACTGAAGCTTTCTTT. This encodes CASSPRESQGTEAFF.

This chain links TRBV6-5 with TRBJ1-3, with a possible D match to TRBD1 (6 bases). Germline CDR1 reads MNHEY; CDR2 reads SVGAGI. This CDR3 has 14 residues. The ends were cut back, 10 bases at V and 0 bases at J, with 13 bases in the middle. The CDR3 coding sequence is TGTGCCACGAGGAGGGGGTCCTCTGGAAACACCATATATTTT. Translating gives CATRRGSSGNTIYF.

The rearrangement uses TRBV4-1 and TRBJ1-5; possibly TRBD1 for D (5 bases). Germline CDR1 reads MGHRA; CDR2 reads YSYEKL. Trimming stripped 1 base from V and 4 bases from J, with 14 bases between. This CDR3 is 16 amino acids long. CDR3 DNA sequence: TGCGCCAGCAGCCAAGTGGCAGGGAAGGAGAATCAGCCCCAGCATTTT. It is translated as CASSQVAGKENQPQHF.

This clone was detected a few times. The chain joins TRBV19 to TRBJ1-5; no reliable D call. Germline CDR1 LNHDA, CDR2 SQIVND (reference sequence). CDR3 length: 15 residues. V was clipped by 2 bases and J by 3 bases, with 11 bases between them. The CDR3 reads CASSIPTGLNQPQHF. In DNA, the CDR3 is TGTGCCAGTAGTATACCTACCGGCCTCAATCAGCCCCAGCATTTT. The full variable domain, its missing parts supplied by reference TRBV19 and TRBJ1-5, is DGGITQSPKYLFRKEGQNVTLSCEQNLNHDAMYWYRQDPGQGLRLIYYSQIVNDFQKGDIAEGYSVSREKKESFPLTVTSAQKNPTAFYLCASSIPTGLNQPQHFGDGTRLSIL.

The CDR3 loop is CASSFTGLMAEAFF. CDR3 sequence (DNA): TGTGCCAGCAGCTTTACAGGGTTGATGGCTGAAGCTTTCTTT. V gene TRBV7-9 combines with J gene TRBJ1-1, with D tentatively TRBD1 (6 bases). Germline V gene data show CDR1 as SEHNR and CDR2 as FQNEAQ (reference sequence). CDR3 size: 14 residues. V lost 3 bases, J lost 6 bases, and 14 bases lay in between.

The chain uses TRBV7-2 and TRBJ2-1; 8 bases match TRBD1. Per germline, CDR1 SGHTA and CDR2 FQGNSA. This CDR3 region has 14 residues. V shed 4 bases and J 9 bases; nucleotides not matched to a gene: 8. The CDR3 coding sequence is TGTGCCAGCAGCTATGGACAGGGTAGTAGTGAGCAGTTCTTC. This gives the protein CASSYGQGSSEQFF.